This T cell receptor beta chain was sequenced during a study of blood T cells in healthy people across ages. Broader study findings: Diversity figures derived from one million T cells were judged to underestimate the true value.

Together with a sample-barcoded 5' primer, a J-beta primer mix was included in a second PCR lasting roughly 7 to 11 cycles. Each CDR3 protein is one row after TCRdb ran MiXCR on the 5' RACE reads. The sample has 700,000 to 850,000 distinct CDR3 sequences, under 40% seen once. Concerning this clonotype itself: As yet, its antigen is unknown.

CDR3 size: 14 residues. V was clipped by 6 bases and J by 2 bases; unmatched bases: 7. Germline CDR1 reads DFQATT; CDR2 reads SNEGSKA (reference sequence). This chain joins TRBV20-1 and TRBJ2-1; 7 bases match TRBD2. The sample was blood. This TCR came from a man aged 18 to 29 in good health. CDR3 coding DNA: TGCAGTGCCCTGTACGGGGGGACCTACAATGAGCAGTTCTTC. It yields the protein CSALYGGTYNEQFF.